The rows below give T cell receptor beta chains drawn from one sample of a study of Ad26.COV2.S vaccination and SARS-CoV-2 variants. Repertoires were generated with immunoSEQ multiplex PCR, while TCRdb's copy carries only in-frame clones and drops some. The repertoire includes approximately 400,000 clones, 83% of them detected once, and about 8% sits in the top ten. The sequencing used peripheral blood, collected in a trial of Ad26.COV2.S vaccine versus placebo. The receptors were gathered from a person between 18 and 65 years old who received the Ad26.COV2.S COVID-19 vaccine or a placebo. Each CDR3 is given with its conserved first and last residue. A D gene is named only where the DNA matches it firmly. Size is omitted from some rows. Given values are once, few, many or a class for expanded clones.

V gene	D gene	J gene	clone size	CDR3 length	CDR3 DNA	CDR3 protein
TRBV5-6	TRBD2	TRBJ2-2	NA	15	TGTGCCAGCATACCTAGCGGGAGGGCCGCCGGGGAGCTGTTTTTT	CASIPSGRAAGELFF
TRBV6-5	NA	TRBJ1-4	NA	16	TGTGCCAGCAGTTACTCCTTTGGAGCGCGGTATGAAAAACTGTTTTTT	CASSYSFGARYEKLFF
TRBV19	NA	TRBJ1-1	once	12	TGTGCCAGTAGGGACCGGAACACTGAAGCTTTCTTT	CASRDRNTEAFF
TRBV7-3	NA	TRBJ2-1	once	13	TGTGCCAGCAGCCTGTACGGAGGCAATGAGCAGTTCTTC	CASSLYGGNEQFF
TRBV11-2	NA	TRBJ1-3	NA	15	TGTGCCAGCAGCTCCCCGGAGTCCTCTGGAAACACCATATATTTT	CASSSPESSGNTIYF
TRBV15	TRBD1	TRBJ1-6	once	14	TGTGCCACCAGCAGAGACCAGGGGGATTCACCCCTCCACTTT	CATSRDQGDSPLHF
TRBV6-5	NA	TRBJ2-1	NA	14	TGTGCCAGCGTCCGGGGGTCGCCATACAATGAGCAGTTCTTC	CASVRGSPYNEQFF
TRBV5-1	TRBD2	TRBJ2-1	NA	13	TGCGCCAGCCGGGGTAGCGGGAACAATGAGCAGTTCTTC	CASRGSGNNEQFF
TRBV7-8	TRBD1	TRBJ1-4	once	14	TGTGCCAGCAGCCCGACAGGGCGGGGGGAAAAACTGTTTTTT	CASSPTGRGEKLFF
TRBV5-5	NA	TRBJ2-7	once	17	TGTGCCAGCAGCTTGGGGGCGAGGAGGGGTGACCCCTACGAGCAGTACTTC	CASSLGARRGDPYEQYF
TRBV7-3	NA	TRBJ2-1	NA	17	TGTGCCAGCAGCTTAAAGGCGGCTCTTAGCTCCTACAATGAGCAGTTCTTC	CASSLKAALSSYNEQFF
TRBV12-3/TRBV12-4	NA	TRBJ2-3	NA	13	TGTGCCAGCAGTGCGACATTCTGGGATACGCAGTATTTT	CASSATFWDTQYF
TRBV2	NA	TRBJ1-4	NA	15	TGTGCCAGCAGTGCCTCGGGGGTTTGGGGTGAAAAACTGTTTTTT	CASSASGVWGEKLFF
TRBV10-1	NA	TRBJ2-2	NA	16	TGCGCCAGCAGTGAGCGGACGGACCTGGACACCGGGGAGCTGTTTTTT	CASSERTDLDTGELFF
TRBV10-1	NA	TRBJ1-2	NA	13	TGCGCCAGCAGTGAGTCCCCACGACAAGGCTACACCTTC	CASSESPRQGYTF
TRBV25-1	NA	TRBJ2-2	NA	16	TGTGCCAGCAGTGCCAGTTCCCCTGTCAGCCTCGGGGAGCTGTTTTTT	CASSASSPVSLGELFF
TRBV24-1	NA	TRBJ2-2	NA	17	TGTGCCACCAGTGATTTGAACCCAGGGGCCTACACCGGGGAGCTGTTTTTT	CATSDLNPGAYTGELFF
TRBV9	TRBD1	TRBJ1-2	NA	17	TGTGCCAGCAGACCTACAGGGGAGCGGAAAATCGGCTATGGCTACACCTTC	CASRPTGERKIGYGYTF
TRBV27	TRBD2	TRBJ2-4	NA	19	TGTGCCAGCAGTTCCATCGGACTAGCGGGGGGACTAGCCAAAAACATTCAGTACTTC	CASSSIGLAGGLAKNIQYF
TRBV7-9	NA	TRBJ2-3	NA	13	TGTGCCAGCAGCTTTTTGGGGGTCTATACGCAGTATTTT	CASSFLGVYTQYF
TRBV18	NA	TRBJ2-3	NA	12	TGTGCCAGCTCACCACCGACAGATACGCAGTATTTT	CASSPPTDTQYF
TRBV19	NA	TRBJ1-2	NA	13	TGTGCCAGTACCCCAAGTAGGGGCCGTGGCTACACCTTC	CASTPSRGRGYTF
TRBV4-1	TRBD1	TRBJ2-5	few	17	TGCGCCAGCAGCCAAGGACCTATTACGGGGACAGGGGAGACCCAGTACTTC	CASSQGPITGTGETQYF
TRBV19	NA	TRBJ1-2	NA	13	TGTGCCAGTAGTTGGGGGATGGGCTATGGCTACACCTTC	CASSWGMGYGYTF
TRBV5-6	NA	TRBJ2-1	NA	14	TGTGCCAGCAGCTGGAGGGGTCCTTACAATGAGCAGTTCTTC	CASSWRGPYNEQFF
TRBV7-9	NA	TRBJ1-6	once	15	TGTGCCAGCAGCGCCAGCCTTGTGATGAATTCACCCCTCCACTTT	CASSASLVMNSPLHF
TRBV12-5	TRBD1	TRBJ1-1	NA	14	TGTGCTAGTGAACCGGGACAGGGGGCTGTTGAAGCTTTCTTT	CASEPGQGAVEAFF
TRBV10-3	TRBD2	TRBJ2-3	NA	16	TGTGCCGTACGCGGGACTAGCGGACATAGCACAGATACGCAGTATTTT	CAVRGTSGHSTDTQYF
TRBV7-2	NA	TRBJ2-1	NA	13	TGTGCCAGCAGCTTTCAGGCTCCCAATGAGCAGTTCTTC	CASSFQAPNEQFF